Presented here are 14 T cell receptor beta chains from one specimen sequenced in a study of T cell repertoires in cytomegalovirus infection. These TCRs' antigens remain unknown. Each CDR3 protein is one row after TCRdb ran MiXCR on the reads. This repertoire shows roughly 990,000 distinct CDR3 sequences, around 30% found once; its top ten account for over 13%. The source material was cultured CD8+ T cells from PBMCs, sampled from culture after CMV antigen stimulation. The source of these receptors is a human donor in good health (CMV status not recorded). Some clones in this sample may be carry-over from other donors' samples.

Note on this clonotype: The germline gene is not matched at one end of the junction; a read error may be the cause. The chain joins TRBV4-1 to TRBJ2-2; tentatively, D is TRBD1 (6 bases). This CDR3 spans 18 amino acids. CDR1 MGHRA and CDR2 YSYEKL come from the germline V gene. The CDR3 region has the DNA TGCGCCAGCAGCCAAGATGGGCAGGGGTTCGCGAACACCCGGGAGCTGTTTTTT. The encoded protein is CASSQDGQGFANTRELFF.

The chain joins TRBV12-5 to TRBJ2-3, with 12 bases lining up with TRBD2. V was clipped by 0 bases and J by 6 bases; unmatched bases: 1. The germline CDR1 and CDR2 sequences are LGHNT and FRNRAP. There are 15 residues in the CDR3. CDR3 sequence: CASGLVLAGGDTQYF. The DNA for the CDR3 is TGTGCTAGTGGTTTGGTCCTAGCGGGGGGGGATACGCAGTATTTT.

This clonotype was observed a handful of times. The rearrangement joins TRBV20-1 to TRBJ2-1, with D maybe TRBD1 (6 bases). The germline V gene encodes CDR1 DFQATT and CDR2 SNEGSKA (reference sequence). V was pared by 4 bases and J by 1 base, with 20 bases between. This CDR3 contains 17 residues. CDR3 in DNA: TGCAGTGCTATGGACCAGGACAGTCCCAATTCCTACAATGAGCAGTTCTTC. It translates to CSAMDQDSPNSYNEQFF.

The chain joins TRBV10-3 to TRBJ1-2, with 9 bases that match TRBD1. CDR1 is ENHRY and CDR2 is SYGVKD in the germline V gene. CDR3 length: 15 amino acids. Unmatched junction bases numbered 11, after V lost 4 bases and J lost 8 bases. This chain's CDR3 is CAISGPSGTGLGYTF. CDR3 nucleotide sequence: TGTGCCATCAGTGGGCCGAGCGGGACAGGGTTAGGCTACACCTTC.

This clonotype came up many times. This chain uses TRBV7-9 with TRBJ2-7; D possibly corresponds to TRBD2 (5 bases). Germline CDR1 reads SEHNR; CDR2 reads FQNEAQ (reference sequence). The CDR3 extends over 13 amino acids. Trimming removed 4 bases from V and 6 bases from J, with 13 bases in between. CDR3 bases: TGTGCCAGCAGCTCATCTCTAGCCATCGAGCAGTACTTC. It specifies CASSSSLAIEQYF.

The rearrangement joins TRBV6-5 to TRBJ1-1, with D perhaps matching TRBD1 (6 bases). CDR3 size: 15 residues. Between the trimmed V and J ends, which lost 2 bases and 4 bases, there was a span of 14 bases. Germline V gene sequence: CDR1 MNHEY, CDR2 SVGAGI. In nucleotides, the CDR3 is TGTGCCAGCAGTTACACACAGGGTTGGGGCACTGAAGCTTTCTTT. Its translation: CASSYTQGWGTEAFF.

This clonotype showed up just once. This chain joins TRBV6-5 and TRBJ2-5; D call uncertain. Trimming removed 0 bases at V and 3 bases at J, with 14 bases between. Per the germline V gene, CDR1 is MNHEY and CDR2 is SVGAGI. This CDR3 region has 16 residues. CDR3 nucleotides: TGTGCCAGCAGTTACTCGCCCCGGACGACCGAAGAGACCCAGTACTTC. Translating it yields CASSYSPRTTEETQYF.

CDR3 in amino acids: CASSYLDWGLSDTQYF. The CDR3 DNA follows: TGTGCCAGCAGTTACCTCGATTGGGGATTATCAGATACGCAGTATTTT. The chain combines TRBV6-6 with TRBJ2-3; unclear D gene. Trimming removed 2 bases from V and 4 bases from J, with 16 bases in between. CDR3 length equals 16 residues. CDR1 and CDR2 from the germline V gene are MNHNY and SVGAGI (reference sequence).

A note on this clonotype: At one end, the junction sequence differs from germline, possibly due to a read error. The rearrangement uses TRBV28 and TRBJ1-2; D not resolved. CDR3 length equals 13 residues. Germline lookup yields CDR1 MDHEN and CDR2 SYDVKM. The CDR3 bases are TGTGCCAGCAGTTCCCAGGATAACTATGACTACACCTTC. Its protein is CASSSQDNYDYTF.

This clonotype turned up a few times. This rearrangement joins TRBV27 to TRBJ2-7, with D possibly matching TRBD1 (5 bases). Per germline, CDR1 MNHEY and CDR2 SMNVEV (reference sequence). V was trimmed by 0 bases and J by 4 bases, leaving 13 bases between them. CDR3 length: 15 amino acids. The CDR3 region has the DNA TGTGCCAGCAGTTTATCGGGGTTAGGGGCTTACGAGCAGTACGTC. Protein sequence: CASSLSGLGAYEQYV.

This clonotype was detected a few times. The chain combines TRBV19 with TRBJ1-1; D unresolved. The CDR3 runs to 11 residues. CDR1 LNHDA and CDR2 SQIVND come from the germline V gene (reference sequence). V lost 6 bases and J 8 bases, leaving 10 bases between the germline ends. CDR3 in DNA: TGTGCCAGTAGCCGCGGGAAAGAAGCTTTCTTT. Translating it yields CASSRGKEAFF. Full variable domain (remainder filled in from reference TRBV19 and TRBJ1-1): DGGITQSPKYLFRKEGQNVTLSCEQNLNHDAMYWYRQDPGQGLRLIYYSQIVNDFQKGDIAEGYSVSREKKESFPLTVTSAQKNPTAFYLCASSRGKEAFFGQGTRLTVV.

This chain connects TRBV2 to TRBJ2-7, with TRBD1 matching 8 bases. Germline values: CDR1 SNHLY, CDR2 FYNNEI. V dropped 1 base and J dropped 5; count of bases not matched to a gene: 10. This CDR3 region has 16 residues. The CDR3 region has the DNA TGTGCCAGCAGTGAAGAGTTTAGGACAGGGTATCACGAGCAGTACTTC. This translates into CASSEEFRTGYHEQYF.

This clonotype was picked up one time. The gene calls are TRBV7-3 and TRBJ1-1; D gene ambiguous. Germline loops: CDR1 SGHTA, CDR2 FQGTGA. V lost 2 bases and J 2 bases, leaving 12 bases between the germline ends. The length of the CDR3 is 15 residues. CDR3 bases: TGTGCCAGCAGCTTACGTCCGGGGAGCAACACTGAAGCTTTCTTT. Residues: CASSLRPGSNTEAFF.

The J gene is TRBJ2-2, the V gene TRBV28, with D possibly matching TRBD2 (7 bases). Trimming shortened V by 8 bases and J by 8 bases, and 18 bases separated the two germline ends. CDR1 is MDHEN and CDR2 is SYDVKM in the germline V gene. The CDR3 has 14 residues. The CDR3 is CASARGARRGELFF. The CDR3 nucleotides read TGTGCCAGCGCACGGGGGGCGAGGAGGGGGGAGCTGTTTTTT.